Sequencing of this TCR beta chain was carried out in a study of T cells in localized non-small cell lung cancer (dated by TCRdb to 2020 to 2021). Broadly, across the study: The study analyzed T cell repertoires of roughly 220 early-stage NSCLC patients, comparing tumors and uninvolved tumor-adjacent lungs. The cohort consisted of around 250 treatment-naive NSCLC patients whose localized lung tumors had been resected. The mean age of the NSCLC patients was about 70 years, with about 120 men and about a hundred women. Points the paper makes about the study in general: Because the study design was exploratory, TCR variables were selected using unadjusted p-values without false-discovery rate correction. The highest T cell clonality was observed in uninvolved tumor-adjacent lung, where clonality exceeded that of tumor, suggesting that antigenic responses were more focused in uninvolved tumor-adjacent lung. Of the top 100 tumor clones, a median of approximately 60 were detected in paired uninvolved adjacent lung; over 25 were also among that lung's top 100. Because multi-region sequencing of the tumors was not done, intratumor heterogeneity could not be ruled out. Higher T cell density in blood was associated with longer overall survival, whereas higher clonality in adjacent lung was associated with shorter survival.

The CDR3, cysteine through phenylalanine, is 16 amino acids long. Only the CDR3 part of the read is kept: 48 bases, read in frame from the first base. V is pruned by 8 bases and J by 0 bases, leaving 12 bases of the junction without a gene match. For CDR1 and CDR2, the germline V gene lists MDHEN and SYDVKM. At diagnosis, peripheral blood, uninvolved tumor-adjacent lung and tumor were collected and were preserved as a mix of fresh-frozen and FFPE material. For TCR repertoire profiling, blood samples were analyzed in the form of peripheral blood mononuclear cells. About this clone itself: Its antigen specificity is not known. The sample holds no much larger clone one base away, and base qualities are not on file.

The immunoSEQ Assay was used to sequence TCR beta CDR3 regions from DNA. On the study's bioinformatics: T cell density was computed as TCR beta template counts normalized to usable DNA estimated by amplifying housekeeping genes. Using the preseqR package, richness was estimated by extrapolating to 120,000 templates for tissue samples and 400,000 templates for PBMC samples. Clonality was calculated as one minus Pielou's evenness. Tissue-enriched TCRs were identified by differential abundance testing using productive amino-acid clonotypes, minimum total count 5 and alpha 0.1. Repertoire overlap between compartments was quantified with the Jaccard Index and Morisita Overlap Index. TCR beta CDR3s were clustered by GLIPH together with public tetramer-defined viral CDR3s, and at least three viral sequences plus V-gene enrichment were required for viral motifs. This immuneACCESS table, as held by TCRdb, lists in-frame sequences with V and J called but not all clones. Of the missing ones, under half trace to an unresolved V gene in checked studies; the others have no known cause. That table supplies the V and J calls and clone size; D and trimming were determined from the DNA. A total of about 27,000 clones appear in this sample, roughly 88% of them only once. The ten largest clonotypes hold roughly 1.1% of the sample.

The specimen was peripheral blood, collected before any cancer treatment. This receptor chain uses TRBV28 and TRBJ2-7; TRBD2 fits 8 bases in the junction. This sequence was found in a woman aged 35 to 75 with stage I lung adenocarcinoma. The sequence in DNA is TGTGCCAGCCGCGCAGCGGGGGCCTTACCCTCCTACGAGCAGTACTTC. Translated, this is CASRAAGALPSYEQYF.